Each of the 19 T cell receptor beta chains below was sequenced from the same sample in a study of glioma-infiltrating T cells. TCR alpha and beta CDR3 regions were amplified from RNA using iRepertoire nested multiplex PCR. One entry per CDR3 protein, called by TCRdb with MiXCR from the multiplex PCR reads. Here the sample spans fewer than 90,000 distinct CDR3 sequences, under 30% being singletons. Sequencing used glioma tissue, nonneoplastic brain tissue, or PBMCs (not recorded which). These receptor sequences come from a human donor with low-grade glioma or glioblastoma, undergoing nonglioma brain surgery, or in good health (not recorded which).

This clonotype was counted only a few times. The chain has TRBV7-6 and TRBJ2-7; 10 nucleotides agree with TRBD2. CDR3 size: 14 residues. In germline, CDR1 is SGHVS, CDR2 FNYEAQ. Trimming took 1 base from V and 4 from J; bases not matched to a gene: 1. Here the CDR3 reads CASSLGAGGYEQYF. CDR3 nucleotides: TGTGCCAGCAGCTTAGGAGCGGGGGGGTACGAGCAGTACTTC. Full variable domain (outside the CDR3, taken from reference TRBV7-6 and TRBJ2-7): GAGVSQSPRYKVTKRGQDVALRCDPISGHVSLYWYRQALGQGPEFLTYFNYEAQQDKSGLPNDRFSAERPEGSISTLTIQRTEQRDSAMYRCASSLGAGGYEQYFGPGTRLTVT.

This clonotype was recorded at least ten times. As DNA, the CDR3 is TGTGCCAGCAGCCCTAGTAGGGGGGGACAGACCCAGTACTTC. Amino acids: CASSPSRGGQTQYF. The rearrangement uses TRBV7-2 and TRBJ2-5; D might be TRBD2 (7 bases). The germline V gene has CDR1 SGHTA and CDR2 FQGNSA. The V end lost 5 bases, the J end lost 6 bases, and 16 bases lay between the germline ends. The CDR3 is made up of 14 amino acids.

The chain employs TRBV27 and TRBJ1-5; D is unresolved. Looked up from germline, CDR1 is MNHEY and CDR2 is SMNVEV (reference sequence). V lost 6 bases to trimming and J lost 2 bases, with 14 bases between them. The CDR3 spans 15 residues. DNA of the CDR3: TGTGCCAGCAGAGCGGGAGGGTCGGGCAATCAGCCCCAGCATTTT. Translating it yields CASRAGGSGNQPQHF.

This clonotype occurred many times. The chain combines TRBV6-5 with TRBJ2-7; weak D call: TRBD1 (5 bases). Trimming removed 0 bases from V and 4 bases from J, with 13 bases in between. This CDR3 region has 15 residues. The germline gives CDR1 MNHEY, CDR2 SVGAGI. Here the CDR3 reads CASSYSQTDLYEQYF. CDR3 coding DNA: TGTGCCAGCAGTTACTCGCAGACAGACCTTTACGAGCAGTACTTC.

This clonotype was counted ten times or more. The V gene is TRBV12-3 or TRBV12-4, the J gene TRBJ2-3, with D possibly matching TRBD1 (5 bases). The V end was cut by 3 bases, the J end by 4 bases, with 14 bases between. The CDR3 runs to 15 residues. CDR3 DNA sequence: TGTGCCAGCAGTTTTGTCTTCCAAGGGGCAGATACGCAGTATTTT. This codes for CASSFVFQGADTQYF.

As concerns this clonotype: This may arise from a read error, as a much more abundant clone is one base away. This chain links TRBV5-4 with TRBJ2-5; D is undetermined. The CDR3 has 11 amino acids. The germline V gene has CDR1 SGHNT and CDR2 YYREEE (reference sequence). The CDR3 DNA is TGTGCCAGCAGCGTCGGAGAGGCCCAGTACTTC. Translated: CASSVGEAQYF.

In this sample, this clonotype turned up many times. The chain links TRBV19 to TRBJ1-5; D uncertain. In germline, CDR1 is LNHDA, CDR2 SQIVND (reference sequence). This CDR3 has 16 residues. The V end was cut by 3 bases, the J end by 4 bases, with 16 bases between. CDR3 DNA: TGTGCCAGTAGTATTGAGACTCCTAGACGGAATCAGCCCCAGCATTTT. Encoded protein: CASSIETPRRNQPQHF.

The rearrangement uses TRBV5-1 and TRBJ1-3, with D maybe TRBD1 (5 bases). Germline CDR1 reads SGHRS; CDR2 reads YFSETQ. V was cut by 5 bases and J by 0 bases, with 12 bases left in between. The CDR3 spans 15 residues. CDR3 DNA sequence: TGCGCCAGCAGTCGGGACGCCGGCTCTGGAAACACCATATATTTT. Translation gives CASSRDAGSGNTIYF. Supplemented by reference TRBV5-1 and TRBJ1-3, the full variable domain reads KAGVTQTPRYLIKTRGQQVTLSCSPISGHRSVSWYQQTPGQGLQFLFEYFSETQRNKGNFPGRFSGRQFSNSRSEMNVSTLELGDSALYLCASSRDAGSGNTIYFGEGSWLTVV.

The sample holds many counts of this clonotype. The J gene is TRBJ1-1, the V gene TRBV2, with D unresolved. This CDR3 is built from 13 residues. Deletions cut 3 bases from V and 2 bases from J, with 7 bases between. CDR1 SNHLY and CDR2 FYNNEI come from the germline V gene. The CDR3, as DNA: TGTGCCAGCAGTGATTTCGAAAACACTGAAGCTTTCTTT. Its protein is CASSDFENTEAFF.

V usage is TRBV12-3 or TRBV12-4 and J usage is TRBJ1-4; D remains unclear. The CDR3 totals 14 residues. V lost 3 bases and J 3 bases, leaving 8 bases between the germline ends. CDR3 protein: CASSFYRANEKLFF. CDR3 coding DNA: TGTGCCAGCAGTTTTTACAGAGCTAATGAAAAACTGTTTTTT.

Relative to its sample, this clonotype is medium-sized. This sequence joins TRBV15 and TRBJ1-1, with D unresolved. The CDR3 is 16 amino acids. The ends were cut back, 5 bases at V and 1 base at J, with 17 bases in the middle. Germline V CDR1 and CDR2: LNHNV, YYDKDF (reference sequence). CDR3 in amino acids: CATSPRRGSPNTEAFF. As DNA, the CDR3 is TGTGCCACCAGCCCCCGGCGGGGATCCCCGAACACTGAAGCTTTCTTT.

Concerning this clonotype itself: Mismatch with germline at one junction end may stem from a read error. V is TRBV29-1 and J is TRBJ2-2; 9 nucleotides agree with TRBD1. The CDR3 has 15 residues. Germline V gene sequence: CDR1 SQVTM, CDR2 ANQGSEA. This CDR3 reads CSVEIGTGNTVELFF. The CDR3 DNA sequence: TGCAGCGTTGAAATCGGGACAGGGAACACCGTGGAGCTGTTTTTT.

Many counts were recorded for this clonotype. The chain couples TRBV27 to TRBJ1-6; D is possibly TRBD1 (5 bases). Germline V gene lookup returns CDR1 MNHEY and CDR2 SMNVEV (reference sequence). Trimming cost V 4 bases and J 7 bases, with 11 bases left between them. The CDR3 loop spans 14 amino acids. As DNA, the CDR3 is TGTGCCAGCAGTTCGACAGTAGGGAATTCACCCCTCCACTTT. This gives the protein CASSSTVGNSPLHF.

This clonotype showed up many times. The rearrangement uses TRBV20-1 and TRBJ2-7, with D uncertain. V lost 6 bases and J 8 bases, leaving 20 bases between the germline ends. Looked up from germline, CDR1 is DFQATT and CDR2 is SNEGSKA (reference sequence). This CDR3 is built from 13 residues. The CDR3: CSAANAEPYKQYF. CDR3 DNA: TGCAGTGCAGCCAACGCGGAGCCGTACAAGCAGTACTTC.

This clonotype was detected ten times or more. The V and J genes are TRBV20-1 and TRBJ2-1; TRBD1 might be the D (5 bases). The CDR3 loop spans 15 amino acids. Trimming removed 0 bases from V and 6 bases from J, with 15 bases in between. Germline CDR1 reads DFQATT; CDR2 reads SNEGSKA (reference sequence). DNA for the CDR3: TGCAGTGCTAGAGATGGCAGGGCCCCTAGCAATGAGCAGTTCTTC. It translates to CSARDGRAPSNEQFF.

The chain employs TRBV7-2 and TRBJ2-5; 9 nucleotides align to TRBD1. After removal of 5 bases from V and 5 bases from J, the junction contained 6 bases not matched to a gene. The CDR3 length is 14 residues. Germline-derived CDR1 and CDR2 are SGHTA and FQGNSA. CDR3 coding DNA: TGTGCCAGCAGCCGGGACAGGGTTTTGGAGACCCAGTACTTC. It yields the protein CASSRDRVLETQYF.

This clonotype was seen at least ten times. The rearrangement joins TRBV6-1 to TRBJ2-1; 11 bases are shared with TRBD1. Looked up from germline, CDR1 is MNHNS and CDR2 is SASEGT. The ends lost 5 bases at V and 2 bases at J; junction bases unmatched: 17. This CDR3 contains 20 residues. DNA of the CDR3: TGTGCCAGCAGTTCGGGGACAGGGGGGCGAGGGGGCAAGGCCTACAATGAGCAGTTCTTC. This translates into CASSSGTGGRGGKAYNEQFF.

This clonotype was picked up many times. The rearrangement uses TRBV6-6 and TRBJ1-3; weak D call: TRBD1 (6 bases). The V end was cut by 0 bases, the J end by 0 bases, with 21 bases between. CDR1 and CDR2 (germline): MNHNY, SVGAGI (reference sequence). The CDR3 totals 20 residues. CDR3 in DNA: TGTGCCAGCAGTTACTCCAGGACAGCAGACCAATCGAGCTCTGGAAACACCATATATTTT. Residues: CASSYSRTADQSSSGNTIYF.

This clonotype has a count of ten or more. This sequence joins TRBV20-1 and TRBJ1-1; perhaps TRBD1 as D (6 bases). Trimming cost V 5 bases and J 3 bases, with 13 bases left between them. The CDR3 sequence is 13 residues long. Germline loops: CDR1 DFQATT, CDR2 SNEGSKA (reference sequence). The CDR3 is CSAPGEGDTEAFF. The CDR3 coding sequence is TGCAGTGCTCCAGGGGAGGGGGACACTGAAGCTTTCTTT.